This T cell receptor (beta chain) was identified during a study of blood T cell repertoires in COVID-19. Study details: Acute and convalescent COVID-19 samples came from the United States, Italy and Spain. The analysed material was cDNA or gDNA that came from T cells, B-cell-depleted T cells, or PBMCs.

In the authors' methods: By means of reference gene primer amplification, nucleated cell counts were estimated. Method: immunoSEQ multiplex PCR; TCRdb's copy keeps in-frame clones and lacks some. That table furnishes V, J and clone size, whereas the DNA furnished D and trimming. Here the sample spans about 80,000 clones, roughly 80% being singletons. Between the trimmed V and J ends, which lost 1 base and 0 bases, there was a span of 13 bases. The length of the CDR3 is 17 residues. Germline CDR1 reads SNHLY; CDR2 reads FYNNEI. This clone was detected only once. The gene calls are TRBV2 and TRBJ2-1; D is unclear. The source is a man at least 80 years old with acute or convalescent COVID-19. The sequenced sample was peripheral blood. For the CDR3, the DNA is TGTGCCAGCAGTGAAGTGCGGCAGACTCTCTCCTACAATGAGCAGTTCTTC. It yields the protein CASSEVRQTLSYNEQFF.